The clone carrying this T cell receptor beta chain was counted a few times. The source of the sample is a study of T cells after yellow fever vaccination. About the research overall: Fractions containing few cells were prepared with SMART-Seq v4 Ultra Low Input.

Study-wide results and caveats: FACS-sorted repertoires might harbor abundant contaminating clonotypes from the bulk population. The study found a weaker secondary response that peaked faster, day 5 versus 15.

A universal primer site and UMIs were added as TCR cDNA was made by 5'RACE template switching. TCRdb passed the 5' RACE reads through MiXCR, listing each CDR3 protein once. The sample yields 50,000 to 60,000 distinct CDR3 sequences, around 7% seen once. With 0 bases clipped from V and 1 base from J, the junction kept 6 bases outside the gene matches. The CDR3 contains 16 residues. The germline V gene has CDR1 SGHRS and CDR2 YFSETQ. Here the sequenced sample was CD8+ T cells not binding an NS4B(214-222) dextramer, sorted from PBMCs, taken roughly seven weeks after the first yellow fever vaccination. The TCR was taken from a man younger than 35 who received the YFV17D yellow fever vaccine. This rearrangement joins TRBV5-1 to TRBJ2-5, with 7 bases identical to TRBD2. In DNA, the CDR3 is TGCGCCAGCAGCTTGGAGGGCGGGGGATTCCAAGAGACCCAGTACTTC. Protein sequence: CASSLEGGGFQETQYF.